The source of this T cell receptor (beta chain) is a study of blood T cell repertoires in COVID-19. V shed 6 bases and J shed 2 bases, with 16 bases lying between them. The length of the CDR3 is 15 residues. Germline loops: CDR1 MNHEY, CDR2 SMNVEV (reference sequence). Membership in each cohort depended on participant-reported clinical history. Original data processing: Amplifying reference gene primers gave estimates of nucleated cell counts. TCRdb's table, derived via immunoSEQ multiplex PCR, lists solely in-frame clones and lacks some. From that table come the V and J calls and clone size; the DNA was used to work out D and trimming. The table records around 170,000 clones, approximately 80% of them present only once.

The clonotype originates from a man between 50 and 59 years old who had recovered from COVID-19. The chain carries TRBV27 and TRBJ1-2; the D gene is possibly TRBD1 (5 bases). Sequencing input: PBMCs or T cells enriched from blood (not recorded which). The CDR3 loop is CASRPSGALNYGYTF. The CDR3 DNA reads TGTGCCAGCAGACCGAGCGGGGCCTTAAACTATGGCTACACCTTC.